The 3 T cell receptor beta chains in this list originate from one sample, sequenced in a study of blood T cell repertoires in COVID-19. The repertoire was sequenced with immunoSEQ multiplex PCR; TCRdb's copy has only in-frame clones and lacks some. The sample yields over 200,000 clones, 75% to 90% seen once. The sample taken for sequencing was peripheral blood. Every receptor here comes from a man aged 25-45 years with COVID-19, enrolled during active disease.

The chain joins TRBV27 to TRBJ1-3, with TRBD1 identical over 8 bases. The trim removed 6 bases at V and 4 bases at J, leaving 17 bases unmatched. CDR3 size: 18 residues. Germline V gives CDR1 MNHEY, CDR2 SMNVEV (reference sequence). CDR3 amino acids: CASRGGTGTSSAGNTIYF. Here the CDR3 DNA reads TGTGCCAGCAGAGGTGGGACAGGTACATCGTCGGCGGGAAACACCATATATTTT.

This clone was observed a handful of times. The chain links TRBV30 to TRBJ2-1, with 12 bases aligning to TRBD2. This CDR3 is 16 amino acids long. Germline values: CDR1 GTSNPN, CDR2 SVGIG (reference sequence). The trim removed 2 bases at V and 3 bases at J, leaving 5 bases unmatched. DNA for the CDR3: TGTGCCTGGAGTAACGGACTAGCGGGAAGCTACAATGAGCAGTTCTTC. Protein product: CAWSNGLAGSYNEQFF.

The chain couples TRBV28 to TRBJ1-2; 7 nucleotides match TRBD1. V dropped 10 bases and J dropped 7; count of bases not matched to a gene: 15. CDR1 MDHEN and CDR2 SYDVKM come from the germline V gene. The CDR3 has 14 amino acids. The CDR3 sequence is CAISSQGMAGGYTF. The DNA of the CDR3 is TGTGCCATCTCGTCACAGGGGATGGCAGGTGGCTACACCTTC.